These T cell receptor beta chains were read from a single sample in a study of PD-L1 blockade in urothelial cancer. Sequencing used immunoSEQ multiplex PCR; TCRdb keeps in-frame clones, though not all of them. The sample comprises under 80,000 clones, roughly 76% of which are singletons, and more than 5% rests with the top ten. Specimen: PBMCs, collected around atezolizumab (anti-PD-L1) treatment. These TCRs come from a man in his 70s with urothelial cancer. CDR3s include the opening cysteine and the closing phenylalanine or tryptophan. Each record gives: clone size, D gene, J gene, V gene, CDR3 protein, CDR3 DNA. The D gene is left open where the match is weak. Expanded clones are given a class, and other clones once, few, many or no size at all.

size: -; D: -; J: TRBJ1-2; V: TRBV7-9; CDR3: CASSYTGGTLYGYTF; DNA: TGTGCCAGCAGCTACACCGGGGGGACTCTCTATGGCTACACCTTC
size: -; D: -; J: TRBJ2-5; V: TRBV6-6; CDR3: CASNQGKGETQYF; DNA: TGTGCCAGCAACCAGGGAAAAGGCGAGACCCAGTACTTC
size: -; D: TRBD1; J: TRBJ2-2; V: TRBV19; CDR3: CASSILGQVSGELFF; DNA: TGTGCCAGTAGTATTTTGGGACAGGTGTCCGGGGAGCTGTTTTTT
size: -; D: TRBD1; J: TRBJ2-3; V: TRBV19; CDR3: CASSRGRDRVLNTQYF; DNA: TGTGCCAGTAGTAGGGGCCGAGACAGGGTCTTGAATACGCAGTATTTT
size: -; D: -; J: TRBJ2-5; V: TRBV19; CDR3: CASSVGGDQETQYF; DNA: TGTGCCAGTAGTGTCGGCGGAGACCAAGAGACCCAGTACTTC
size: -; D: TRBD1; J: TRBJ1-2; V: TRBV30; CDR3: CAWRVQGAGGYTF; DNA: TGTGCCTGGAGGGTACAGGGGGCAGGGGGCTACACCTTC
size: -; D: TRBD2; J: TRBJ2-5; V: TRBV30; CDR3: CAWSGLARETQYF; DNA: TGTGCCTGGAGTGGACTAGCACGAGAGACCCAGTACTTC
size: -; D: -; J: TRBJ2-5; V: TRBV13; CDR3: CASSLQGIRETQYF; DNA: TGTGCCAGCAGCTTGCAGGGCATTCGTGAGACCCAGTACTTC
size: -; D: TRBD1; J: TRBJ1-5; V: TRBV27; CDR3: CASSLPRDRYQPQHF; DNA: TGTGCCAGCAGTTTGCCCCGGGACAGATACCAGCCCCAGCATTTT
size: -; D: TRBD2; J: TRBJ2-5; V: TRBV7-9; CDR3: CASSLGLNQETQYF; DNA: TGTGCCAGCAGCCTGGGACTAAATCAAGAGACCCAGTACTTC
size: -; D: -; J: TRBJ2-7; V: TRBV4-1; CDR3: CASSQAGTTTYEQYF; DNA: TGCGCCAGCAGCCAAGCAGGGACAACTACCTACGAGCAGTACTTC
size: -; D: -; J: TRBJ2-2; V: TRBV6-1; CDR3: CASSDVRGAGTGELFF; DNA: TGTGCCAGCAGTGACGTTCGGGGGGCGGGCACCGGGGAGCTGTTTTTT
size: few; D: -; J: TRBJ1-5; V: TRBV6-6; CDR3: CASSYNRGNQPQHF; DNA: TGTGCCAGCAGTTACAACAGGGGCAATCAGCCCCAGCATTTT
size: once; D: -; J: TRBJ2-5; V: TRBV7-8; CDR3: CASSLGAQETQYF; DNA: TGTGCCAGCAGCTTAGGGGCTCAAGAGACCCAGTACTTC
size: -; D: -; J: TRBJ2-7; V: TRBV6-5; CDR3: CASSYSISPNYEQYF; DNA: TGTGCCAGCAGTTACTCGATTTCTCCTAACTACGAGCAGTACTTC
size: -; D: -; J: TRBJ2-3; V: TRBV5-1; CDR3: CASSFTGGTDTQYF; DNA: TGCGCCAGCAGCTTTACCGGGGGCACAGATACGCAGTATTTT
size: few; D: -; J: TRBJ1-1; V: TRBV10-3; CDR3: CAISGAVNTEAFF; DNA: TGTGCCATCAGTGGGGCAGTCAACACTGAAGCTTTCTTT
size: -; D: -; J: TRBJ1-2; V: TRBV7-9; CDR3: CASSLEGQRANYGYTF; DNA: TGTGCCAGCAGCTTAGAAGGACAGCGAGCTAACTATGGCTACACCTTC
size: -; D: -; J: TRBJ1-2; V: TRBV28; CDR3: CASSIGQLFGYTF; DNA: TGTGCCAGCAGTATCGGACAGCTCTTTGGCTACACCTTC
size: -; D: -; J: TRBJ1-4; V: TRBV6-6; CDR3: CASSRGVEKLFF; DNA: TGTGCCAGCAGCCGGGGGGTTGAAAAACTGTTTTTT
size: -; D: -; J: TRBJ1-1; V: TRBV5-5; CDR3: CASSLLSEAFF; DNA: TGTGCCAGCAGCTTGCTCAGTGAAGCTTTCTTT
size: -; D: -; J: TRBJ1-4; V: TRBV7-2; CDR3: CASSPRTGEKLFF; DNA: TGTGCCAGCAGCCCTCGGACTGGCGAAAAACTGTTTTTT
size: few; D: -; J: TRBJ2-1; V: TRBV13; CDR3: CASSLSLRGGNEQFF; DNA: TGTGCCAGCAGCTTAAGTCTAAGGGGTGGGAATGAGCAGTTCTTC
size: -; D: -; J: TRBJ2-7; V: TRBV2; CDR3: CASRQSFTYEQYF; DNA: TGTGCCAGCAGACAGAGCTTCACCTACGAGCAGTACTTC
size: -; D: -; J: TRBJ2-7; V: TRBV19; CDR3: CASTTGRGYEQYF; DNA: TGTGCCAGCACAACAGGGCGAGGTTACGAGCAGTACTTC
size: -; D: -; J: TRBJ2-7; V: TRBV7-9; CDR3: CASSLDGEQYF; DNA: TGTGCCAGCAGCTTAGACGGGGAGCAGTACTTC
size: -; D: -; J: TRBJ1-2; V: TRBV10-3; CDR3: CAIRPGANNYGYTF; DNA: TGTGCCATCAGACCAGGGGCGAATAACTATGGCTACACCTTC
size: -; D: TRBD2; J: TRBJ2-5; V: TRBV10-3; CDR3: CAISESSGGAGETQYF; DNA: TGTGCCATCAGTGAGTCGAGCGGGGGGGCCGGAGAGACCCAGTACTTC
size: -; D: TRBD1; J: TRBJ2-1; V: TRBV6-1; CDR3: CASRPDRASYNEQFF; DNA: TGTGCCAGCAGACCGGACAGGGCCTCCTACAATGAGCAGTTCTTC
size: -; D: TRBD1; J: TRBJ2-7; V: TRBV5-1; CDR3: CASSVPGQGVHEQYF; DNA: TGCGCCAGCAGCGTACCGGGACAGGGGGTCCACGAGCAGTACTTC